A single sample gave rise to the 5 T cell receptor beta chains below, sequenced in a study of blood T cell repertoires in COVID-19. TCRdb's table, derived via immunoSEQ multiplex PCR, lists solely in-frame clones and lacks some. The repertoire has roughly 200,000 clones, 81% of them found once; the top ten carry roughly 9.6%. Sample: peripheral blood. These receptors were obtained from a middle-aged woman with COVID-19, enrolled during active disease.

The chain has TRBV2 and TRBJ2-7; 8 nucleotides line up with TRBD2. The CDR3 length is 13 residues. V lost 6 bases and J lost 6; bases outside the gene matches: 7. Germline V CDR1 and CDR2: SNHLY, FYNNEI. The CDR3 sequence is CASREGLVFEQYF. CDR3 nucleotide sequence: TGTGCCAGCAGGGAGGGACTAGTCTTCGAGCAGTACTTC.

The J gene is TRBJ1-5, the V gene TRBV19; 8 bases align to TRBD1. The V gene's germline CDR1 is LNHDA and CDR2 SQIVND (reference sequence). Unmatched junction bases numbered 5, after V lost 7 bases and J lost 0 bases. The CDR3 runs to 15 residues. CDR3 in amino acids: CASIPGTGSNQPQHF. The CDR3 DNA reads as TGTGCCAGTATCCCGGGGACAGGTAGCAATCAGCCCCAGCATTTT.

The chain recombines TRBV7-9 with TRBJ1-1; D gene ambiguous. In germline, CDR1 is SEHNR, CDR2 FQNEAQ (reference sequence). V shed 3 bases and J shed 8 bases, with 13 bases lying between them. This CDR3 has 13 amino acids. CDR3 region: CASSLRADPEAFF. CDR3 nucleotide sequence: TGTGCCAGCAGCTTGCGCGCGGATCCGGAAGCTTTCTTT.

The V and J genes are TRBV21-1 and TRBJ2-3; the table's D gene call, TRBD2, was not cross checked with the DNA. TRBV21-1 is described as a pseudogene. The CDR3 runs 13 residues. This CDR3 reads CASSNWRDDTQYF. DNA of the CDR3: TGTGCCAGCAGCAATTGGCGGGACGATACGCAGTATTTT.

The V call is TRBV2, the J call TRBJ2-1; tentatively, D is TRBD2 (6 bases). The CDR3 length is 13 residues. Germline CDR1 and CDR2: SNHLY and FYNNEI. Trimming stripped 8 bases from V and 7 bases from J, with 15 bases between. This chain's CDR3 is CASRDSLLNEQFF. Here the CDR3 DNA reads TGTGCCAGCCGGGACTCCCTTTTGAATGAGCAGTTCTTC. Complete variable domain (other parts from reference TRBV2 and TRBJ2-1): EPEVTQTPSHQVTQMGQEVILRCVPISNHLYFYWYRQILGQKVEFLVSFYNNEISEKSEIFDDQFSVERPDGSNFTLKIRSTKLEDSAMYFCASRDSLLNEQFFGPGTRLTVL.